This T cell receptor (beta chain) is from a study of blood T cell repertoires in COVID-19. Whole-study context: The cDNA or gDNA used as material had been derived from T cells, B-cell-depleted T cells, or PBMCs.

This clone has just a few counts. The study drew participants aged about 18 to 89 years from approximately 25 US areas. Under the authors' procedure: The authors estimated nucleated cell counts from reference gene primer amplification. The method was immunoSEQ multiplex PCR; TCRdb's version includes in-frame clones alone and lacks a portion of them. That table furnishes V, J and clone size, whereas the DNA furnished D and trimming. The data show 140,000 to 150,000 clones, 84% seen once. This CDR3 has 16 amino acids. V lost 4 bases and J lost 3; bases outside the gene matches: 8. CDR1 and CDR2 (germline): SGHRS, YFSETQ.

Source material: PBMCs or T cells enriched from blood (not recorded which). The chain links TRBV5-1 to TRBJ2-2, with 8 bases lining up with TRBD1. The clonotype comes from a woman between 45 and 65 years old with acute COVID-19. DNA of the CDR3: TGCGCCAGCAGCATTTTTCCGGGACAGGACACCGGGGAGCTGTTTTTT. Translating it yields CASSIFPGQDTGELFF. The full variable domain, rest sourced from reference TRBV5-1 and TRBJ2-2, is KAGVTQTPRYLIKTRGQQVTLSCSPISGHRSVSWYQQTPGQGLQFLFEYFSETQRNKGNFPGRFSGRQFSNSRSEMNVSTLELGDSALYLCASSIFPGQDTGELFFGEGSRLTVL.